The next 30 T cell receptor beta chains were all read from a single sample in a study of spatial heterogeneity in lung cancer. Each CDR3 protein is one row after TCRdb ran MiXCR on the 5' RACE reads. Altogether about 70,000 distinct CDR3 sequences are present, approximately 9% being singletons, with the ten largest covering about 2%. Time point described: blood at routine non-recurrence follow-up after resection. This material consisted of PBMCs, taken at follow-up. The receptors come from a female donor with early-stage non-small cell lung cancer.

This clonotype was recorded many times. This sequence joins TRBV3-1 and TRBJ1-5; D is undetermined. Trimming cost V 1 base and J 5 bases, with 3 bases left between them. The CDR3 extends over 12 amino acids. Germline V gives CDR1 LGHDT, CDR2 YNNKEL (reference sequence). Here the CDR3 reads CASSQADQPQHF. Written as DNA, the CDR3 is TGTGCCAGCAGCCAAGCGGATCAGCCCCAGCATTTT.

This clonotype was recorded at least ten times. The genes are TRBV6-6 and TRBJ1-1; D unclear. The germline V gene encodes CDR1 MNHNY and CDR2 SVGAGI (reference sequence). This CDR3 is 14 amino acids long. Trimming removed 2 bases at V and 6 bases at J, with 13 bases between. The CDR3 bases are TGTGCCAGCAGTTACCCAAGTTGGATTCCTGAAGCTTTCTTT. Translation gives CASSYPSWIPEAFF.

This clonotype was detected many times. The rearrangement links TRBV5-1 to TRBJ2-1; 11 bases fit TRBD2. Trimming took 5 bases from V and 10 from J; bases not matched to a gene: 2. The CDR3 spans 12 residues. The germline gives CDR1 SGHRS, CDR2 YFSETQ. The CDR3 bases are TGCGCCAGCAGTGCTAGCGGGAGGGAGCAGTTCTTC. It yields the protein CASSASGREQFF.

At least ten counts were recorded for this clonotype. This chain connects TRBV2 to TRBJ2-2, with 10 bases identical to TRBD2. The germline V gene has CDR1 SNHLY and CDR2 FYNNEI. This CDR3 has 13 amino acids. Germline trimming cut 4 bases from V and 9 bases from J; bases unmatched to any gene: 2. CDR3 coding DNA: TGTGCCAGCAGTGCTAGCGGGAGATGGGAGCTGTTTTTT. As protein: CASSASGRWELFF.

With respect to this clonotype: A read error is possible here, since a much larger clone lies one base away. V is TRBV7-9 and J is TRBJ1-6; tentatively, D is TRBD1 (5 bases). CDR3 length equals 14 residues. CDR1 is SEHNR and CDR2 is FQNEAQ in the germline V gene (reference sequence). The chain's CDR3 is CASRSGTVHSPHHF. The CDR3 nucleotides read TGTGCCAGCAGATCCGGGACGGTTCATTCACCCCACCACTTT. Full variable domain (outside the CDR3, taken from reference TRBV7-9 and TRBJ1-6): DTGVSQNPRHKITKRGQNVTFRCDPISEHNRLYWYRQTLGQGPEFLTYFQNEAQLEKSRLLSDRFSAERPKGSFSTLEIQRTEQGDSAMYLCASRSGTVHSPHHFGNGTRLTVT.

Ten or more counts support this clonotype. V and J are TRBV5-5 and TRBJ2-1; possible D gene TRBD1, 6 bases. The V end was cut by 4 bases, the J end by 2 bases, with 13 bases between. The CDR3 totals 15 residues. In germline, CDR1 is SGHKS, CDR2 YYEKEE (reference sequence). CDR3 DNA sequence: TGTGCCAGCAGCCCTACCGGGACAACCTACAATGAGCAGTTCTTC. Residues: CASSPTGTTYNEQFF.

This clonotype showed up many times. This rearrangement joins TRBV18 to TRBJ1-1; 10 bases match TRBD1. With 10 bases clipped from V and 3 bases from J, the junction kept 11 bases outside the gene matches. This CDR3 spans 15 amino acids. The germline gives CDR1 KGHSH, CDR2 LQKENI. The CDR3 DNA sequence: TGTGCCACCACGGACAGGGGGATTGCGGACACTGAAGCTTTCTTT. It encodes CATTDRGIADTEAFF.

The chain couples TRBV3-1 to TRBJ1-6, with unresolved D. The CDR3 has 13 amino acids. Germline V gene data show CDR1 as LGHDT and CDR2 as YNNKEL (reference sequence). V shed 1 base and J shed 10 bases, with 8 bases lying between them. CDR3 sequence: CASSQGSRSPLHF. In nucleotides, the CDR3 is TGTGCCAGCAGCCAAGGATCGAGATCACCCCTCCACTTT. Full variable domain (remainder filled in from reference TRBV3-1 and TRBJ1-6): DTAVSQTPKYLVTQMGNDKSIKCEQNLGHDTMYWYKQDSKKFLKIMFSYNNKELIINETVPNRFSPKSPDKAHLNLHINSLELGDSAVYFCASSQGSRSPLHFGNGTRLTVT.

This clonotype was observed many times. This chain uses TRBV12-3 or TRBV12-4 with TRBJ1-2; D is ambiguous. V shed 1 base and J shed 7 bases, with 16 bases lying between them. The CDR3 is made up of 15 amino acids. The CDR3 region has the DNA TGTGCCAGCAGTTTAGAAGGGAAAGGGAAGGTTGGCTACACCTTC. Translation gives CASSLEGKGKVGYTF.

This clonotype was recorded many times. This chain's CDR3 is CSARWQGVRTGANVLTF. For the CDR3, the DNA is TGCAGTGCTAGATGGCAGGGGGTTAGGACTGGGGCCAACGTCCTGACTTTC. The chain has TRBV20-1 and TRBJ2-6; 7 bases are a match to TRBD1. CDR3 length equals 17 residues. Germline V gives CDR1 DFQATT, CDR2 SNEGSKA (reference sequence). Germline trimming cut 2 bases from V and 2 bases from J; bases unmatched to any gene: 9.

This clonotype was detected ten times or more. A read error may produce the germline difference seen at one junction end. V is TRBV6-1 and J is TRBJ2-1, with TRBD2 matching 8 bases. Germline CDR1 is MNHNS and CDR2 is SASEGT. This CDR3 has 12 amino acids. In DNA, the CDR3 is TGTGCCAGCAGCCTCGGGACTAGTGAGAAGTTCTTC. This translates into CASSLGTSEKFF.

Of note for this clonotype: A single base separates this from a much larger clone, so it may be a read error. The chain carries TRBV7-9 and TRBJ1-2; D gene uncertain. The CDR3 runs 13 residues. V shed 4 bases and J shed 4 bases, with 10 bases lying between them. CDR1 and CDR2 from the germline V gene are SEHNR and FQNEAQ (reference sequence). The CDR3 bases are TGTGCCAGCAGCTCTAGCTGGGGCTATGGCTACACCTTC. Encoded protein: CASSSSWGYGYTF.

This clonotype was picked up many times. CDR3 region: CASSLRGLGNQPQHF. As DNA, the CDR3 is TGCGCCAGCAGTTTACGAGGGTTGGGCAATCAGCCCCAGCATTTT. This chain links TRBV4-1 with TRBJ1-5; no clear D. Between the trimmed V and J ends, which lost 6 bases and 2 bases, there was a span of 14 bases. The CDR3 contains 15 residues. The germline CDR1 and CDR2 sequences are MGHRA and YSYEKL.

This clonotype was detected ten times or more. The chain has TRBV7-9 and TRBJ2-3, with D perhaps TRBD1 (5 bases). The germline V gene encodes CDR1 SEHNR and CDR2 FQNEAQ (reference sequence). CDR3 size: 14 residues. Trimming removed 3 bases from V and 5 bases from J, with 12 bases in between. In DNA, the CDR3 is TGTGCCAGCAGCTTTACTCAGGGAAGAGATACGCAGTATTTT. Protein: CASSFTQGRDTQYF.

The table lists this clonotype with many counts. The rearrangement links TRBV20-1 to TRBJ2-3; 9 nucleotides line up with TRBD1. This CDR3 region has 18 residues. Germline trimming cut 1 base from V and 3 bases from J; bases unmatched to any gene: 14. Germline V gene data show CDR1 as DFQATT and CDR2 as SNEGSKA (reference sequence). The CDR3 loop reads CSARGSLPGTGRTDTQYF. CDR3 in DNA: TGCAGTGCTAGAGGAAGTCTTCCCGGGACAGGGCGGACAGATACGCAGTATTTT.

The rearrangement links TRBV7-9 to TRBJ2-5, with TRBD1 matching over 8 bases. Germline CDR1 SEHNR, CDR2 FQNEAQ (reference sequence). V dropped 6 bases and J dropped 2; count of bases not matched to a gene: 5. This CDR3 comprises 14 residues. CDR3 in DNA: TGTGCCAGCAGGGCTGACAGGGGTCAAGAGACCCAGTACTTC. This gives the protein CASRADRGQETQYF.

This clonotype was observed at least ten times. This sequence joins TRBV28 and TRBJ1-1; the D is unclear. Germline V CDR1 and CDR2: MDHEN, SYDVKM. V was shortened by 6 bases and J by 7 bases, with 18 bases between the two germline ends. The CDR3 is 14 amino acids. CDR3 protein: CASSSPVWIGEAFF. The CDR3 nucleotides are TGTGCCAGCAGCTCCCCAGTGTGGATAGGTGAAGCTTTCTTT.

The chain carries TRBV18 and TRBJ2-7, with D perhaps TRBD1 (5 bases). Germline V gives CDR1 KGHSH, CDR2 LQKENI. The length of the CDR3 is 13 residues. V dropped 5 bases and J dropped 3 bases, with 11 bases sitting between them. CDR3 amino acids: CASSRTGFYEQYF. For the CDR3, the DNA is TGTGCCAGCTCAAGAACAGGTTTCTACGAGCAGTACTTC.

In this sample, this clonotype turned up many times. The chain links TRBV6-5 to TRBJ2-7, with D perhaps matching TRBD2 (6 bases). Germline assignment: CDR1 MNHEY and CDR2 SVGAGI. This CDR3 is built from 14 residues. V dropped 2 bases and J dropped 0 bases, with 8 bases sitting between them. CDR3 sequence (DNA): TGTGCCAGCAGTTACGGCGGGGTCTCCTACGAGCAGTACTTC. This gives the protein CASSYGGVSYEQYF.

This clonotype came up a few times. The CDR3 bases are TGTGCCAGTAGTGCCGGACAGGGAAGGCAGCCCCAGCATTTT. Amino acids: CASSAGQGRQPQHF. The chain carries TRBV19 and TRBJ1-5; 8 positions match TRBD1. The germline CDR1 and CDR2 sequences are LNHDA and SQIVND (reference sequence). V gave up 5 bases and J gave up 7 bases; unmatched junction bases: 7. The length of the CDR3 is 14 residues.

This clonotype has at least ten counts. The chain is built from TRBV27 and TRBJ2-5; weak D call: TRBD2 (6 bases). V was shortened by 3 bases and J by 3 bases, with 11 bases between the two germline ends. The CDR3 extends over 14 amino acids. Germline V lookup: CDR1 MNHEY, CDR2 SMNVEV (reference sequence). The CDR3 sequence is CASSFSGSKETQYF. The CDR3 nucleotides read TGTGCCAGCAGTTTCTCCGGGAGCAAAGAGACCCAGTACTTC.

This clonotype was seen ten or more times. The rearrangement links TRBV20-1 to TRBJ1-1; no firm D call. The germline gives CDR1 DFQATT, CDR2 SNEGSKA (reference sequence). Trimming pared 2 bases from V and 5 bases from J, leaving 12 bases between. CDR3 size: 13 residues. CDR3 in amino acids: CSARFSGITEAFF. CDR3 in DNA: TGCAGTGCTAGATTTTCGGGGATAACTGAAGCTTTCTTT.

About this clonotype itself: A much larger clone lies one base from this, so it may be a read error. The genes are TRBV2 and TRBJ2-1; the match to TRBD1 covers 8 bases. The germline gives CDR1 SNHLY, CDR2 FYNNEI. The CDR3 runs 14 residues. CDR3 sequence (DNA): TGTGCCAGCACCGAGGACAGGGACGAGGGTGAGCGGTTCTTC. Encoded protein: CASTEDRDEGERFF. Looking up the rest from reference TRBV2 and TRBJ2-1 gives the full variable domain: EPEVTQTPSHQVTQMGQEVILRCVPISNHLYFYWYRQILGQKVEFLVSFYNNEISEKSEIFDDQFSVERPDGSNFTLKIRSTKLEDSAMYFCASTEDRDEGERFFGPGTRLTVL.

The chain links TRBV7-2 to TRBJ2-7; D is unresolved. V was shortened by 6 bases and J by 2 bases, with 14 bases between the two germline ends. The CDR3 extends over 14 amino acids. The germline V gene encodes CDR1 SGHTA and CDR2 FQGNSA. The CDR3 region is CASSLRKAAYEQYF. CDR3 nucleotide sequence: TGTGCCAGCAGTCTTCGCAAAGCCGCCTACGAGCAGTACTTC. Full variable domain (missing parts from reference TRBV7-2 and TRBJ2-7): GAGVSQSPSNKVTEKGKDVELRCDPISGHTALYWYRQSLGQGLEFLIYFQGNSAPDKSGLPSDRFSAERTGGSVSTLTIQRTQQEDSAVYLCASSLRKAAYEQYFGPGTRLTVT.

This clonotype was counted many times. The V and J genes are TRBV7-2 and TRBJ2-2; perhaps D is TRBD1 or TRBD2 (6 bases each). Germline V gene lookup returns CDR1 SGHTA and CDR2 FQGNSA. The CDR3 has 19 residues. V was trimmed by 4 bases and J by 3 bases, leaving 24 bases between them. CDR3 amino acids: CASSSVGGWGGIYTGELFF. CDR3 bases: TGTGCCAGCAGCTCAGTCGGGGGCTGGGGTGGTATTTACACCGGGGAGCTGTTTTTT.

The rearrangement joins TRBV12-3 or TRBV12-4 to TRBJ2-2, with D maybe TRBD1 (6 bases). The CDR3 has 15 amino acids. The germline V and J ends were trimmed by 2 bases and 6 bases, with 13 bases remaining between them. Here the CDR3 reads CASSLSLGGSGELFF. CDR3 DNA: TGTGCCAGCAGTTTAAGCCTTGGGGGCTCCGGGGAGCTGTTTTTT.

This clonotype showed up just a few times. The chain joins TRBV9 to TRBJ1-1; a weak D match, TRBD1 (5 bases). The CDR3 runs 16 residues. The ends were cut back, 2 bases at V and 5 bases at J, with 19 bases in the middle. CDR1 and CDR2 (germline): SGDLS, YYNGEE. The CDR3 is CASSVGAGYMRTEAFF. Here the CDR3 DNA reads TGTGCCAGCAGCGTCGGGGCAGGGTATATGAGGACTGAAGCTTTCTTT.

Many counts were recorded for this clonotype. The chain recombines TRBV7-9 with TRBJ2-2; D is ambiguous. Germline V gene sequence: CDR1 SEHNR, CDR2 FQNEAQ (reference sequence). Trimming pared 4 bases from V and 0 bases from J, leaving 15 bases between. This CDR3 has 17 residues. DNA for the CDR3: TGTGCCAGCAGCTCCCATACAAGTTCCCCGAACACCGGGGAGCTGTTTTTT. Protein sequence: CASSSHTSSPNTGELFF.

The chain has TRBV11-3 and TRBJ2-1; a possible D gene is TRBD2 (5 bases). This CDR3 comprises 12 residues. CDR1 and CDR2 (germline): SGHNT, YENEEA. The V gene lost 5 bases and the J gene lost 10 bases, with 12 bases spanning the gap. This CDR3 reads CASSQTSGEQFF. DNA for the CDR3: TGTGCCAGCAGCCAAACTAGTGGCGAGCAGTTCTTC.

The chain uses TRBV9 and TRBJ2-7; TRBD2 is a possible D gene (5 bases). CDR1 SGDLS and CDR2 YYNGEE come from the germline V gene. This CDR3 region has 15 residues. With 4 bases removed from V and 0 bases from J, the gap between germline ends came to 14 bases. DNA for the CDR3: TGTGCCAGCAGCCCTTCTCCGGGGAGCTCCTACGAGCAGTACTTC. Its translation is CASSPSPGSSYEQYF.